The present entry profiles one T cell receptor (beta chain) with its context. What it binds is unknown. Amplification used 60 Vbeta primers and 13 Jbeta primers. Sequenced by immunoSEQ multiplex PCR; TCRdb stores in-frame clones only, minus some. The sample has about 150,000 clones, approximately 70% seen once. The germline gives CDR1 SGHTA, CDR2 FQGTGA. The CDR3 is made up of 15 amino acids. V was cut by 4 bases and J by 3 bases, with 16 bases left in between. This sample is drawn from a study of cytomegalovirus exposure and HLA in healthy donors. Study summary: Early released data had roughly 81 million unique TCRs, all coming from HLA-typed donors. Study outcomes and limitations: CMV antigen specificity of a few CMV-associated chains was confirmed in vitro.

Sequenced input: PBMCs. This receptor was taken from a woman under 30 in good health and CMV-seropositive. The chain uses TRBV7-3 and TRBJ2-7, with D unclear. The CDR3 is CASSSLGPLGYEQYF. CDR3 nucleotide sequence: TGTGCCAGCAGCTCCCTGGGCCCCCTCGGCTACGAGCAGTACTTC. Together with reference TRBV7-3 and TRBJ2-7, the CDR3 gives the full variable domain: GAGVSQTPSNKVTEKGKYVELRCDPISGHTALYWYRQSLGQGPEFLIYFQGTGAADDSGLPNDRFFAVRPEGSVSTLKIQRTERGDSAVYLCASSSLGPLGYEQYFGPGTRLTVT.